The present TCR beta chain was sequenced within a study of blood T cell repertoires in COVID-19. About the research overall: COVID-19 samples collected from the United States, Italy and Spain covered acute and convalescent phases.

After removal of 6 bases from V and 0 bases from J, the junction contained 8 bases not matched to a gene. CDR3 length equals 15 residues. The V gene's germline CDR1 is WNHNN and CDR2 SYGVQD (reference sequence). Libraries were prepared by immunoSEQ multiplex PCR; TCRdb keeps only in-frame clonotypes and omits some of them. The data show some 200,000 clones, roughly four fifths seen once. The sample was PBMCs or T cells enriched from blood (not recorded which). This sequence was found in a man between 35 and 55 years old who had recovered from COVID-19. V and J are TRBV10-1 and TRBJ2-7; TRBD2 aligns across 7 bases. The CDR3 protein is CASRASRDYSYEQYV. CDR3 in DNA: TGCGCCAGCAGGGCAAGTCGGGACTACTCCTACGAGCAGTACGTC.